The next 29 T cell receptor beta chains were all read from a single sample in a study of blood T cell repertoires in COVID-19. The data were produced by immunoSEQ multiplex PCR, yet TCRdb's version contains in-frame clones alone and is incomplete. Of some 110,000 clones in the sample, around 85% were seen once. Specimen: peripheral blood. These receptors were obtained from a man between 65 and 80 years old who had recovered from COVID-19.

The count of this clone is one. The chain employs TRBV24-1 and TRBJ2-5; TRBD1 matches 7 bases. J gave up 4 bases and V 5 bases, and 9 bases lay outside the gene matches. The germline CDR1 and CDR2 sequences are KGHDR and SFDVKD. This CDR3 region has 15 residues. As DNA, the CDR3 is TGTGCCACCAGTGGATTTGGGGACAGCGGAGAGACCCAGTACTTC. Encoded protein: CATSGFGDSGETQYF.

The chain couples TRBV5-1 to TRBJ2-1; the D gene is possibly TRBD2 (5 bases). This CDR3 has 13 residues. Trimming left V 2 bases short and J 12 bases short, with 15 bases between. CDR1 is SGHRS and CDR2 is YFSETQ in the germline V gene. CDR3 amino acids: CASSLGRTEGQFF. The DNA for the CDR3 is TGCGCCAGCAGCTTAGGGCGGACCGAGGGGCAGTTCTTC.

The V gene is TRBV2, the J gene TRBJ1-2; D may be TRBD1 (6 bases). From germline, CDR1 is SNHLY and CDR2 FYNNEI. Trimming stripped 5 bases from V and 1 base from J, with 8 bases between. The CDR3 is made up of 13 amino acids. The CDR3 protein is CASSQQGNYGYTF. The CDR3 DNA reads TGTGCCAGCAGTCAACAGGGTAACTATGGCTACACCTTC.

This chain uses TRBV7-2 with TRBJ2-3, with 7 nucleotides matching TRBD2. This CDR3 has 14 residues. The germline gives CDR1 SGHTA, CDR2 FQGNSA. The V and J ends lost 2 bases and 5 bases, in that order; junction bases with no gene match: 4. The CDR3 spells CASSLLGGGDTQYF. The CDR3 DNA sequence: TGTGCCAGCAGCTTACTCGGCGGGGGAGATACGCAGTATTTT. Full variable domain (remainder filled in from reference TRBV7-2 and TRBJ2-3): GAGVSQSPSNKVTEKGKDVELRCDPISGHTALYWYRQSLGQGLEFLIYFQGNSAPDKSGLPSDRFSAERTGGSVSTLTIQRTQQEDSAVYLCASSLLGGGDTQYFGPGTRLTVL.

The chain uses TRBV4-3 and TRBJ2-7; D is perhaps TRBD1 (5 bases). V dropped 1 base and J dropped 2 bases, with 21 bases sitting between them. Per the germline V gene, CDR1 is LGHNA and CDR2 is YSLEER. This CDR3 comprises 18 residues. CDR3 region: CASSQVRAVGAYTYEQYF. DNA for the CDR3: TGCGCCAGCAGCCAAGTGAGAGCTGTTGGGGCTTATACCTACGAGCAGTACTTC.

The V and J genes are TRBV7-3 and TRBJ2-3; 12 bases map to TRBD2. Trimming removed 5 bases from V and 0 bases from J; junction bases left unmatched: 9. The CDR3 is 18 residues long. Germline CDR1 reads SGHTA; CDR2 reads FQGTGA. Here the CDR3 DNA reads TGTGCCAGCAGCCCACCGGGACTAGCGGGCTCTAGCACAGATACGCAGTATTTT. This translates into CASSPPGLAGSSTDTQYF.

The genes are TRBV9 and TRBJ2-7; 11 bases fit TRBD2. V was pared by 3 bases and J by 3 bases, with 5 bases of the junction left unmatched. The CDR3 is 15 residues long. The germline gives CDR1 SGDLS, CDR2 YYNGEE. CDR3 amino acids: CASSAGTSGFYEQYF. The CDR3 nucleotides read TGTGCCAGCAGCGCCGGGACTAGCGGATTCTACGAGCAGTACTTC.

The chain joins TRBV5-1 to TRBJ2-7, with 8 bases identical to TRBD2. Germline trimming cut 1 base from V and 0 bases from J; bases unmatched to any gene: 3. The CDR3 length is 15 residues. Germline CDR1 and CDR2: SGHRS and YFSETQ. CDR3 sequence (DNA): TGCGCCAGCAGCTTGACGGGAGGGGTCTCCTACGAGCAGTACTTC. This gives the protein CASSLTGGVSYEQYF.

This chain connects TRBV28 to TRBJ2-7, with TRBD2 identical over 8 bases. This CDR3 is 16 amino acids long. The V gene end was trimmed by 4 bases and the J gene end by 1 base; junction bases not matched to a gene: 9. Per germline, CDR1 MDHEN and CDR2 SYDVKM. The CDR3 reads CASSSTRRGVSYEQYF. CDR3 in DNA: TGTGCCAGCAGTTCCACAAGGCGGGGGGTTTCCTACGAGCAGTACTTC.

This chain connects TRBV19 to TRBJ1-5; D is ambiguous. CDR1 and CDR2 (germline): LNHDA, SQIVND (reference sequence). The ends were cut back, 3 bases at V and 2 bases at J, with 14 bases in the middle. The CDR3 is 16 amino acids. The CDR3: CASSITRGLGNQPQHF. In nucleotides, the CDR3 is TGTGCCAGTAGTATCACGAGAGGGTTGGGCAATCAGCCCCAGCATTTT.

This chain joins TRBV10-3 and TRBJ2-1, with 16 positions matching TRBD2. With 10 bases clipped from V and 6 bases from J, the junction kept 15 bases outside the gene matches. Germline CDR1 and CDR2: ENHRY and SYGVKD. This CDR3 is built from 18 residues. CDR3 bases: TGTGCCACCCTCGGGACTAGCGGGAGGGACAAGAGGAGCAATGAGCAGTTCTTC. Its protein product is CATLGTSGRDKRSNEQFF.

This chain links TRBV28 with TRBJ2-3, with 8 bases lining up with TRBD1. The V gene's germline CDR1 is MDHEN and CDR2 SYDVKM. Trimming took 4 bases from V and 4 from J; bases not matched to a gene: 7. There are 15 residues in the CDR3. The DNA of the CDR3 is TGTGCCAGCAGTTCAACAGGGGGGTGGTCAGATACGCAGTATTTT. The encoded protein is CASSSTGGWSDTQYF.

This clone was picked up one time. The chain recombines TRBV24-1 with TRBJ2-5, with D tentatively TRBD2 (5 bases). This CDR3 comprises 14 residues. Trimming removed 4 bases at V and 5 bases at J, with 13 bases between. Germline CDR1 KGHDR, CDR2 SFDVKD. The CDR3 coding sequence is TGTGCCACCAGTGAGAGACGGGATTTGGAGACCCAGTACTTC. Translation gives CATSERRDLETQYF.

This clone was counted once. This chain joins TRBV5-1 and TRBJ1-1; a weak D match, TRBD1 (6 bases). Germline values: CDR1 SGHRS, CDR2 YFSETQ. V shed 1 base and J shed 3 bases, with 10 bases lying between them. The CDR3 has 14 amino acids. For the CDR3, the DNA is TGCGCCAGCAGCTTGCGTCCAGGGGACACTGAAGCTTTCTTT. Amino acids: CASSLRPGDTEAFF.

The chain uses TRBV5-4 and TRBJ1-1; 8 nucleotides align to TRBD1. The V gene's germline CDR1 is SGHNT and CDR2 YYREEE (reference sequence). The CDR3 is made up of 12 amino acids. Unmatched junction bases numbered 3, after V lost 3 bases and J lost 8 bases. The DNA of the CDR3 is TGTGCCAGCAGCTACCGGGACAGGGAAGCTTTCTTT. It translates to CASSYRDREAFF. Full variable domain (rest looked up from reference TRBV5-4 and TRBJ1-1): ETGVTQSPTHLIKTRGQQVTLRCSSQSGHNTVSWYQQALGQGPQFIFQYYREEENGRGNFPPRFSGLQFPNYSSELNVNALELDDSALYLCASSYRDREAFFGQGTRLTVV.

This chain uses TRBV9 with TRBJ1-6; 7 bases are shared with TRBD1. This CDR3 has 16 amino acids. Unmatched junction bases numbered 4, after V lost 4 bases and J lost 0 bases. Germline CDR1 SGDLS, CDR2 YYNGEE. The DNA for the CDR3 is TGTGCCAGCAGCCTGGGACAGAGCTCCTATAATTCACCCCTCCACTTT. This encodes CASSLGQSSYNSPLHF.

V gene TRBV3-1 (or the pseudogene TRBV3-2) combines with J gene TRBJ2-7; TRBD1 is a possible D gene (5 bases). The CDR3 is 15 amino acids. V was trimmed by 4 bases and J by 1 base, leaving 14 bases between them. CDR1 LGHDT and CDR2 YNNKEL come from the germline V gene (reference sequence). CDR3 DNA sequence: TGTGCCAGCAGCCTTATACTGGGGCCTTCCTACGAGCAGTACTTC. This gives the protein CASSLILGPSYEQYF.

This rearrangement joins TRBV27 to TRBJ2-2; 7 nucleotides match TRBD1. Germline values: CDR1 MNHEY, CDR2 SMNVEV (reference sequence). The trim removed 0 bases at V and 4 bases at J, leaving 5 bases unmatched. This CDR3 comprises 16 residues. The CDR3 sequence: CASSLSPRGITGELFF. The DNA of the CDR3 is TGTGCCAGCAGTTTATCGCCCAGGGGGATCACCGGGGAGCTGTTTTTT.

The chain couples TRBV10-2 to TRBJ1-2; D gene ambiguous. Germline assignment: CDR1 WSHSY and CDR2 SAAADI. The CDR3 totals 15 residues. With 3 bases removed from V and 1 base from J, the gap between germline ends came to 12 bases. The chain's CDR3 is CASSEFGRGNYGYTF. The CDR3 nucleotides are TGCGCCAGCAGTGAATTCGGACGGGGTAACTATGGCTACACCTTC.

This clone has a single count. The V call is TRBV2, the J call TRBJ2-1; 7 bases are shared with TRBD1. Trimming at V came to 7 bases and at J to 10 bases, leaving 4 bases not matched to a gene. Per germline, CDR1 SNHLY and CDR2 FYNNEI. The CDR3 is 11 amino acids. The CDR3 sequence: CASNQQGEQFF. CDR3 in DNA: TGTGCCAGCAACCAACAGGGGGAGCAGTTCTTC.

The CDR3 sequence: CASSQGQGLGNYGYTF. Here the CDR3 DNA reads TGCGCCAGCAGCCAAGGACAGGGCCTTGGAAACTATGGCTACACCTTC. The chain combines TRBV5-1 with TRBJ1-2, with 8 positions matching TRBD1. After removal of 4 bases from V and 2 bases from J, the junction contained 10 bases not matched to a gene. The CDR3 consists of 16 residues. Germline V lookup: CDR1 SGHRS, CDR2 YFSETQ.

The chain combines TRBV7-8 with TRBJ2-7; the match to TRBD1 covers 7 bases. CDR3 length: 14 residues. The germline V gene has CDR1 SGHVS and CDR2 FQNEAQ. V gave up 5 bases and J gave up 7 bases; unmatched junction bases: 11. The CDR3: CASSRGTARWEQYF. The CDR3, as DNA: TGTGCCAGCAGCCGTGGGACAGCGCGTTGGGAGCAGTACTTC.

The CDR3 spells CASSQDLRGGGREDTQYF. The CDR3 DNA reads TGTGCCAGCAGCCAAGATCTGCGAGGCGGGGGGCGTGAAGATACGCAGTATTTT. The chain couples TRBV4-2 to TRBJ2-3; 8 positions match TRBD2. CDR1 LGHNA and CDR2 YNFKEQ come from the germline V gene. CDR3 length equals 18 residues. The V gene end was trimmed by 0 bases and the J gene end by 5 bases; junction bases not matched to a gene: 13.

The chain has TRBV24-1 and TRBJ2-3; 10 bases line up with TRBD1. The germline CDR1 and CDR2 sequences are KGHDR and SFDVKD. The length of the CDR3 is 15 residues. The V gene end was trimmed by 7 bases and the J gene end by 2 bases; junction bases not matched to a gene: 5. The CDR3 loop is CATRRGQGPTDTQYF. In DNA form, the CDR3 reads TGTGCCACCAGGAGGGGACAGGGGCCCACAGATACGCAGTATTTT.

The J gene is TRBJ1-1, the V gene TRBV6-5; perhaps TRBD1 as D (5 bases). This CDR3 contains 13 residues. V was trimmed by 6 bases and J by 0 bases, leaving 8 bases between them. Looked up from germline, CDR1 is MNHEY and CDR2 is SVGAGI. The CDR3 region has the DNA TGTGCCAGCAGCGGGACTTTGAACACTGAAGCTTTCTTT. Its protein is CASSGTLNTEAFF.

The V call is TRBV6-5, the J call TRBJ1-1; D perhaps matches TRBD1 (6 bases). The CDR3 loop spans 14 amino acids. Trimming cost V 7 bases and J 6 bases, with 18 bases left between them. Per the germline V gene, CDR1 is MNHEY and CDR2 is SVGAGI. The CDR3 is CASKPDRIFSEAFF. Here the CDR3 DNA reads TGTGCCAGCAAACCGGACAGAATATTCTCTGAAGCTTTCTTT.

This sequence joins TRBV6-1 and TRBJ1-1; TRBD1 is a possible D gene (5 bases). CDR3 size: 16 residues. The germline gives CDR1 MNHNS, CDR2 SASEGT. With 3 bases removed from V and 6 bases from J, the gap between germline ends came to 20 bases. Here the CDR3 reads CASSEGGRPRHAEAFF. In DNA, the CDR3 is TGTGCCAGCAGTGAGGGGGGGAGACCGAGGCACGCTGAAGCTTTCTTT.

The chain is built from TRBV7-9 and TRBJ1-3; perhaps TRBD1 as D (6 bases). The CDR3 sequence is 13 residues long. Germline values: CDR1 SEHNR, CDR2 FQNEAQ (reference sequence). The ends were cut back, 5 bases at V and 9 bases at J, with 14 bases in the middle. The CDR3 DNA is TGTGCCAGCAGCCCCCCCCCACAGGGCACCATATATTTT. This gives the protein CASSPPPQGTIYF.

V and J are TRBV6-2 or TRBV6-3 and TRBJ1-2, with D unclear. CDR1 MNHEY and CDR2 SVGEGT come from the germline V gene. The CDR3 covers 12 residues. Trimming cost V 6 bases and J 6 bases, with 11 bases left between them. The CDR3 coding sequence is TGTGCCAGCAGCCGGAGGGAGGATGGCTACACCTTC. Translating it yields CASSRREDGYTF.